This TCR beta chain was documented in a study of blood T cell repertoires in COVID-19. The junction had 9 bases not matched to a gene; V was cut back by 4 bases and J by 4 bases. This CDR3 comprises 16 residues. Germline lookup yields CDR1 SGDLS and CDR2 YYNGEE. Assay used: immunoSEQ multiplex PCR; TCRdb lists only in-frame clones, some missing. The sample includes approximately 350,000 clones, under 85% seen only once; the top ten take 5% to 6%. The chain is built from TRBV9 and TRBJ2-1; 9 bases are a match to TRBD2. The receptor's source is a woman between 45 and 65 years old who had recovered from COVID-19. The source material was PBMCs or T cells enriched from blood (not recorded which). The DNA for the CDR3 is TGTGCCAGCAGCACTCATCCTAGCGGGGATTACAATGAGCAGTTCTTC. This translates into CASSTHPSGDYNEQFF.